Included here is one TCR beta chain sequence, with context. The antigen is unknown. Germline values: CDR1 SGHDT, CDR2 YYEEEE. The CDR3 runs to 13 residues. With 2 bases removed from V and 8 bases from J, the gap between germline ends came to 13 bases. This entry comes from a study of cytomegalovirus exposure and HLA in healthy donors. Study context: From 150 million to 200 million T cells, an earlier analysis saw roughly 120 million unique TCR beta sequences. Study results and limitations: Analyses of presence/absence relied on an assumption of roughly uniform sequencing depth across donors.

PCR involved 60 Vbeta and 13 Jbeta primers. The data were produced by immunoSEQ multiplex PCR, yet TCRdb's version contains in-frame clones alone and is incomplete. The sample has approximately 190,000 clones; 81% are singletons. This clonotype was sampled from a man aged 50-59 years in good health and CMV-seronegative. The chain joins TRBV5-6 to TRBJ1-2; TRBD1 is a possible D gene (6 bases). Sequences were obtained from PBMCs. Here the CDR3 reads CASSLDRSGGYTF. CDR3 nucleotides: TGTGCCAGCAGCTTAGACAGGTCTGGAGGCTACACCTTC. The full variable domain, in which reference TRBV5-6 and TRBJ1-2 provide the parts outside the CDR3, is DAGVTQSPTHLIKTRGQQVTLRCSPKSGHDTVSWYQQALGQGPQFIFQYYEEEERQRGNFPDRFSGHQFPNYSSELNVNALLLGDSALYLCASSLDRSGGYTFGSGTRLTVV.